This T cell receptor beta chain was sequenced in a study of long-term antiretroviral therapy in people with HIV. Regarding the study as a whole: The data indicate that diversity increased after ART but remained below transplant donor controls.

Points on this clone: Its specificity is unknown.

Survey-level immunoSEQ v3.0 assays were run. Using immunoSEQ multiplex PCR, the repertoire was profiled, and TCRdb retains in-frame clones only, with some absent. This table has about 22,000 clones, approximately 86% appearing once. CDR1 is SGHRS and CDR2 is YFSETQ in the germline V gene. CDR3 length: 13 amino acids. The germline V and J ends were trimmed by 1 base and 5 bases, with 9 bases remaining between them. The chain links TRBV5-1 to TRBJ2-5; possibly TRBD1 for D (6 bases). This clonotype was sampled from a man between 60 and 75 years old with HIV. The sample consisted of unsorted PBMCs, taken 1.3 years after starting antiretroviral therapy. The DNA of the CDR3 is TGCGCCAGCAGCTTGAGGGGGAAGGAGACCCAGTACTTC. It specifies CASSLRGKETQYF.